The present entry profiles one T cell receptor (beta chain) with its context. Sequencing was performed with immunoSEQ multiplex PCR; in TCRdb, only in-frame clones are kept and a portion is missing. The sample consists of approximately 94,000 clones, about 80% of them appearing once. This sample was included in a study of blood T cell repertoires in COVID-19. The germline V gene has CDR1 LNHDA and CDR2 SQIVND (reference sequence). CDR3 length equals 15 residues. V was trimmed by 6 bases and J by 8 bases, leaving 22 bases between them. Sequencing was carried out using peripheral blood. The genes are TRBV19 and TRBJ1-2; D possibly corresponds to TRBD1 (5 bases). The receptor's source is a woman aged 70-85 years with acute or convalescent COVID-19. This CDR3 reads CASSPSRVEYKGYTF. The CDR3 nucleotides read TGTGCCAGTAGCCCCAGCAGGGTGGAGTATAAGGGCTACACCTTC.